Shown below are 19 T cell receptor beta chains from a single sample sequenced in a study of T-cell reconstitution after alpha-beta-depleted transplantation in children. TCRbeta library preparation incorporated unique molecular identifiers. TCRdb used MiXCR to reprocess the PCR reads, holding one entry per CDR3 protein. This sample has about 640,000 distinct CDR3 sequences, with roughly 15% found just once. The specimen was PBMCs from the stem cell graft donor, collected from the stem cell graft. All receptors derive from a human donor who donated a stem cell graft to a child with acute myeloid leukemia.

This clonotype was detected only a few times. This sequence joins TRBV12-3 or TRBV12-4 and TRBJ2-3, with D hard to call. V lost 2 bases and J lost 2, with 11 bases in between. The CDR3 contains 15 residues. CDR3 nucleotide sequence: TGTGCCAGCAGTTTAAATGGCCAGTCCACAGATACGCAGTATTTT. It is translated as CASSLNGQSTDTQYF.

As concerns this clonotype: Possible read error: a much larger clone is one base away. The chain joins TRBV20-1 to TRBJ2-3; weak D call: TRBD1 (6 bases). Germline CDR1 and CDR2: DFQATT and SNEGSKA (reference sequence). The CDR3 runs 16 residues. CDR3 sequence reads: CSTRAPGHVSTDTQYF. CDR3 DNA: TGCAGTACTAGAGCACCGGGACACGTTAGCACAGATACGCAGTATTTT.

Regarding this clonotype: A much larger clonotype is one base distant, so this may be a read error. The V call is TRBV14, the J call TRBJ2-7, with D unresolved. The length of the CDR3 is 11 residues. Germline lookup yields CDR1 SGHDN and CDR2 FVKESK. V was cut by 0 bases and J by 5 bases, with 2 bases left in between. CDR3 coding DNA: TGTGCCAGCAGCCAAGACGACGAGCAGTACTTC. Residues: CASSQDDEQYF. Supplemented by reference TRBV14 and TRBJ2-7, the full variable domain reads EAGVTQFPSHSVIEKGQTVTLRCDPISGHDNLYWYRRVMGKEIKFLLHFVKESKQDESGMPNNRFLAERTGGTYSTLKVQPAELEDSGVYFCASSQDDEQYFGPGTRLTVT.

A note on this clonotype: Since a much larger clone is just one base distant, this may be a read error. V usage is TRBV20-1 and J usage is TRBJ2-5; D may match TRBD1 or TRBD2 (5 bases each). The V gene's germline CDR1 is DFQATT and CDR2 SNEGSKA (reference sequence). The length of the CDR3 is 13 residues. The CDR3 loop is CRASRVSQETQYF. The CDR3, as DNA: TGCAGGGCTAGCAGGGTATCCCAAGAGACCCAGTACTTC.

CDR3 region: CASSLEGPNNSPLHF. The CDR3 DNA follows: TGTGCCAGCAGCTTGGAGGGGCCCAATAATTCACCCCTCCACTTT. The chain couples TRBV7-9 to TRBJ1-6; tentatively, D is TRBD1 (5 bases). Germline CDR1 reads SEHNR; CDR2 reads FQNEAQ (reference sequence). The germline V and J ends were trimmed by 3 bases and 5 bases, with 11 bases remaining between them. This CDR3 has 15 amino acids. Full variable domain (rest looked up from reference TRBV7-9 and TRBJ1-6): DTGVSQNPRHKITKRGQNVTFRCDPISEHNRLYWYRQTLGQGPEFLTYFQNEAQLEKSRLLSDRFSAERPKGSFSTLEIQRTEQGDSAMYLCASSLEGPNNSPLHFGNGTRLTVT.

In nucleotides, the CDR3 is TGTGCCAGCAGTTCATTTAGCGGGGTGAGGTTCCAAGAGACCCAGTACTTC. Residues: CASSSFSGVRFQETQYF. The rearrangement uses TRBV12-3 or TRBV12-4 and TRBJ2-5, with 8 positions matching TRBD2. The ends lost 4 bases at V and 1 base at J; junction bases unmatched: 11. The CDR3 has 17 residues.

This clonotype showed up just a few times. The chain carries TRBV7-9 and TRBJ2-7; TRBD1 might be the D (6 bases). V lost 3 bases, J lost 2 bases, and 11 bases lay in between. The CDR3 runs to 14 residues. Per the germline V gene, CDR1 is SEHNR and CDR2 is FQNEAQ (reference sequence). CDR3: CASSLSGQPYEQYF. CDR3 nucleotide sequence: TGTGCCAGCAGCTTGTCAGGACAGCCCTACGAGCAGTACTTC. Full variable domain (missing parts from reference TRBV7-9 and TRBJ2-7): DTGVSQNPRHKITKRGQNVTFRCDPISEHNRLYWYRQTLGQGPEFLTYFQNEAQLEKSRLLSDRFSAERPKGSFSTLEIQRTEQGDSAMYLCASSLSGQPYEQYFGPGTRLTVT.

This clonotype was observed at least ten times. CDR3 amino acids: CSVWNYGYTF. Here the CDR3 DNA reads TGCAGCGTATGGAACTATGGCTACACCTTC. The rearrangement joins TRBV29-1 to TRBJ1-2, with D unresolved. The CDR3 totals 10 residues. V was shortened by 6 bases and J by 2 bases, with 4 bases between the two germline ends. Per the germline V gene, CDR1 is SQVTM and CDR2 is ANQGSEA.

This clonotype has a count of ten or more. The V and J genes are TRBV6-1 and TRBJ1-1; D unclear. V lost 5 bases and J 0 bases, leaving 10 bases between the germline ends. The CDR3 consists of 14 residues. From germline, CDR1 is MNHNS and CDR2 SASEGT. CDR3 in DNA: TGTGCCAGCAGTCGTGGAACTTTGAACACTGAAGCTTTCTTT. Its protein product is CASSRGTLNTEAFF.

This clonotype came up many times. The CDR3 coding sequence is TGCAGTGCTAGAGATCTAGGAAGTTTCACAGATACGCAGTATTTT. It encodes CSARDLGSFTDTQYF. This rearrangement joins TRBV20-1 to TRBJ2-3; no clear D. Germline CDR1 is DFQATT and CDR2 is SNEGSKA (reference sequence). CDR3 length: 15 amino acids. Between the trimmed V and J ends, which lost 0 bases and 2 bases, there was a span of 12 bases.

This clonotype was seen ten or more times. The rearrangement uses TRBV20-1 and TRBJ2-4; possibly TRBD1 for D (7 bases). V shed 0 bases and J shed 6 bases, with 12 bases lying between them. Germline V lookup: CDR1 DFQATT, CDR2 SNEGSKA (reference sequence). This CDR3 spans 14 amino acids. The CDR3 loop is CSARDQGGVNIQYF. CDR3 DNA: TGCAGTGCTAGAGATCAGGGGGGAGTAAACATTCAGTACTTC.

This clonotype was seen many times. The J gene is TRBJ1-1, the V gene TRBV12-3 or TRBV12-4; weak D call: TRBD1 (5 bases). V shed 2 bases and J shed 4 bases, with 8 bases lying between them. The CDR3 length is 13 residues. CDR3 region: CASSLQGVTEAFF. The CDR3 nucleotides read TGTGCCAGCAGTTTACAGGGAGTCACTGAAGCTTTCTTT.

This clonotype turned up a few times. The chain has TRBV7-9 and TRBJ1-1; a weak D match, TRBD1 (6 bases). Deletions cut 8 bases from V and 1 base from J, with 8 bases between. CDR1 SEHNR and CDR2 FQNEAQ come from the germline V gene (reference sequence). The CDR3 is made up of 12 amino acids. In DNA, the CDR3 is TGTGCCAGCGGACAGCAGAACACTGAAGCTTTCTTT. Amino acids: CASGQQNTEAFF. The full variable domain, its missing parts supplied by reference TRBV7-9 and TRBJ1-1, is DTGVSQNPRHKITKRGQNVTFRCDPISEHNRLYWYRQTLGQGPEFLTYFQNEAQLEKSRLLSDRFSAERPKGSFSTLEIQRTEQGDSAMYLCASGQQNTEAFFGQGTRLTVV.

This clonotype turned up a few times. The chain employs TRBV28 and TRBJ1-6; 7 bases align to TRBD1. From germline, CDR1 is MDHEN and CDR2 SYDVKM. CDR3 length equals 15 residues. J gave up 7 bases and V 6 bases, and 9 bases lay outside the gene matches. Here the CDR3 DNA reads TGTGCCAGCAGCCCCGAGAACAGGGGAAATTCACCCCTCCACTTT. Its protein is CASSPENRGNSPLHF.

The chain carries TRBV21-1 and TRBJ1-5. TRBV21-1 is deemed a pseudogene. The CDR3 runs to 16 residues. CDR3 DNA: TGTGCCAGCAGCAAAAGCGATAATAGCGTGTGTCAGCCCCAGCATTTT. It translates to CASSKSDNSVCQPQHF.

This chain joins TRBV20-1 and TRBJ2-4, with 9 positions matching TRBD2. The germline gives CDR1 DFQATT, CDR2 SNEGSKA (reference sequence). The V and J ends lost 0 bases and 2 bases, in that order; junction bases with no gene match: 5. CDR3 length equals 16 residues. CDR3: CSAREKTSGSKNIQYF. The CDR3 DNA sequence: TGCAGTGCTAGAGAAAAGACTAGCGGATCCAAAAACATTCAGTACTTC.

Ten or more counts support this clonotype. J is TRBJ1-1 and V is TRBV12-3 or TRBV12-4; D not resolved. The CDR3 spans 11 residues. The V end was cut by 8 bases, the J end by 5 bases, with 9 bases between. For the CDR3, the DNA is TGTGCCAGCTCGGCCGGAACTGAAGCTTTCTTT. Protein product: CASSAGTEAFF.

Only one count was recorded for this clonotype. The chain couples TRBV6-2 or TRBV6-3 to TRBJ2-7; a weak D match, TRBD2 (5 bases). Trimming removed 5 bases from V and 6 bases from J, with 11 bases in between. Germline V gene lookup returns CDR1 MNHEY and CDR2 SVGEGT. The CDR3 runs to 12 residues. The CDR3 coding sequence is TGTGCCAGCAGTGCAACTAGTGGCGAGCAGTACTTC. Translation gives CASSATSGEQYF.

This sequence joins TRBV5-1 and TRBJ1-6, with D unresolved. The CDR3 contains 16 residues. V gave up 2 bases and J gave up 5 bases, with 14 bases separating them. Germline V lookup: CDR1 SGHRS, CDR2 YFSETQ. Here the CDR3 reads CASSFGPAGDNSPLHF. CDR3 DNA sequence: TGCGCCAGCAGCTTTGGTCCTGCCGGTGATAATTCACCCCTCCACTTT.